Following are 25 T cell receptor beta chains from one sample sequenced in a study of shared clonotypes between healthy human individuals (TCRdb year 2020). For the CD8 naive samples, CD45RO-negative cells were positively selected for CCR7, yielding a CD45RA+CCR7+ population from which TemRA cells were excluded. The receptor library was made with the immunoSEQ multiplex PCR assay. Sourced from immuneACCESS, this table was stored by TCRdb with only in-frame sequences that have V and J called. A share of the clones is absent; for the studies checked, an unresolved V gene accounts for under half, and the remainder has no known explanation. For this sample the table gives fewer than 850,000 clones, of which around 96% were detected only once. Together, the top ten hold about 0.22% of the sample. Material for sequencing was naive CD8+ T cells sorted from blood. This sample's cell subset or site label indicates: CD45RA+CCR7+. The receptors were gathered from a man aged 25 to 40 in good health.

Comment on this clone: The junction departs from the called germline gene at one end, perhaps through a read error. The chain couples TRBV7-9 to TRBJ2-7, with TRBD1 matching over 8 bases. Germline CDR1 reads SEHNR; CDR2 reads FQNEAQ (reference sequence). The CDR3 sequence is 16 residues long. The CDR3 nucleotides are TGTGCCGGCAGCTCTGTCAGGGGGCGGGATCTCTACGAGCAGTACTTC. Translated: CAGSSVRGRDLYEQYF.

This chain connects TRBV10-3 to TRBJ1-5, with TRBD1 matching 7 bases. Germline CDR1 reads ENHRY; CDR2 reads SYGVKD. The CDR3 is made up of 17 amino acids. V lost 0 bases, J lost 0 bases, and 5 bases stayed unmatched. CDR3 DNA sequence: TGTGCCATCAGTGAGTCCGGGACAGCAAATAGCAATCAGCCCCAGCATTTT. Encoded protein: CAISESGTANSNQPQHF.

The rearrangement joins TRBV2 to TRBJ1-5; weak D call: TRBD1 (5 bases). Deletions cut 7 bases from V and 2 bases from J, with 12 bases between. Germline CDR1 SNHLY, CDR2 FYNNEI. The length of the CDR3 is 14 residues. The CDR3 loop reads CASTVGQRNQPQHF. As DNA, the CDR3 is TGTGCCAGCACCGTGGGGCAGCGCAATCAGCCCCAGCATTTT.

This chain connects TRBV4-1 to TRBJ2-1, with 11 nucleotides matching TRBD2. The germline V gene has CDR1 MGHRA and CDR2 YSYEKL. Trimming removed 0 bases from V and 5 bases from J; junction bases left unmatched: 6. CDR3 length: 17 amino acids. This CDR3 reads CASSQDPPGLADNEQFF. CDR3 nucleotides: TGCGCCAGCAGCCAAGATCCTCCGGGACTAGCGGACAATGAGCAGTTCTTC.

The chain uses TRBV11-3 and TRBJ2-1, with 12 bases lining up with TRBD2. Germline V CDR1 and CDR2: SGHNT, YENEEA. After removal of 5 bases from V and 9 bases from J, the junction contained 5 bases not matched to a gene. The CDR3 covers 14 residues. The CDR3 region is CASSGTSGFSEQFF. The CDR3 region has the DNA TGTGCCAGCAGCGGGACTAGCGGGTTTAGTGAGCAGTTCTTC.

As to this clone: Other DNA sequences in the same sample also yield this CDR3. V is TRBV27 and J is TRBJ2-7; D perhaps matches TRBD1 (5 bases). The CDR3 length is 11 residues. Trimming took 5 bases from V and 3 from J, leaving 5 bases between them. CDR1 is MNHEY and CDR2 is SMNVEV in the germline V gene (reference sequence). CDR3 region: CASSQGYEQYF. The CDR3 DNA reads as TGTGCCAGCAGTCAGGGCTACGAGCAGTACTTC.

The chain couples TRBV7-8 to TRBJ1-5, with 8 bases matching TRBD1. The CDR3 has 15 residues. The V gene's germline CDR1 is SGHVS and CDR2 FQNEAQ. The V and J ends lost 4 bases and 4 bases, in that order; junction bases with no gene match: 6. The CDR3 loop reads CASSSDRERNQPQHF. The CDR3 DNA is TGTGCCAGCAGCTCGGACAGGGAGAGGAATCAGCCCCAGCATTTT.

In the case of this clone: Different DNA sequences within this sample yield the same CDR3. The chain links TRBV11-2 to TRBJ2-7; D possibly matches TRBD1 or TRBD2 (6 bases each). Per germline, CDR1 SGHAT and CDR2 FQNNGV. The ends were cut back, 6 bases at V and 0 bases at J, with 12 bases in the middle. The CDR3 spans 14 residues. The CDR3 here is CASSLGGSSYEQYF. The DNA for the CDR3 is TGTGCCAGCAGTCTCGGGGGCAGCTCCTACGAGCAGTACTTC.

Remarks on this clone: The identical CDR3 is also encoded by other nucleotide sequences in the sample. CDR3 DNA: TGTGCCAGTAGTATCCCTGGGGGCGAGCAGTACTTC. Translation gives CASSIPGGEQYF. This chain links TRBV19 with TRBJ2-7; D may match TRBD1 or TRBD2 (5 bases each). The V gene lost 3 bases and the J gene lost 6 bases, with 9 bases spanning the gap. CDR1 and CDR2 from the germline V gene are LNHDA and SQIVND (reference sequence). This CDR3 region has 12 residues.

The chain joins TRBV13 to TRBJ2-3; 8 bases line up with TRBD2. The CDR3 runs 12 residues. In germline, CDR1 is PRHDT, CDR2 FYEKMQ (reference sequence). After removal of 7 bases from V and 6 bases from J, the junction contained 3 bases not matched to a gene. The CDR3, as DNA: TGTGCCAGCAAAGCGGGGGACGATACGCAGTATTTT. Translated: CASKAGDDTQYF.

The CDR3 DNA reads as TGTGCCAGCAGTGAAAGTCCTGCGCCCTATAGGGAGACCCAGTACTTC. It translates to CASSESPAPYRETQYF. This rearrangement joins TRBV2 to TRBJ2-5; D is undetermined. There are 16 residues in the CDR3. Trimming cost V 2 bases and J 5 bases, with 18 bases left between them. CDR1 is SNHLY, CDR2 FYNNEI, per germline.

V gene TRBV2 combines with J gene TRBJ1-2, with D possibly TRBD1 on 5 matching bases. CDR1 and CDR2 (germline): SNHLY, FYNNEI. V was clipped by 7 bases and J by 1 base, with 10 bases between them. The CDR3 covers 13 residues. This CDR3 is CASTDQGNYGYTF. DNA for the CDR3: TGTGCCAGCACCGACCAGGGTAACTATGGCTACACCTTC.

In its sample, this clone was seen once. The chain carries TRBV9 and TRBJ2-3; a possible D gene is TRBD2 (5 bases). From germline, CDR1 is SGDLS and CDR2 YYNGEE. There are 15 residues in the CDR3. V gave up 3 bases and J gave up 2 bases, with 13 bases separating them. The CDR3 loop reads CASSARDYYTDTQYF. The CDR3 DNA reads TGTGCCAGCAGCGCCCGGGATTACTACACAGATACGCAGTATTTT.

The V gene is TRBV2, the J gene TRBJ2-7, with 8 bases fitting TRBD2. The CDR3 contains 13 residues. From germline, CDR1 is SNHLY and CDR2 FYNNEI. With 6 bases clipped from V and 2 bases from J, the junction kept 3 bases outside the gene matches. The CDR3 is CASSTSGTYEQYF. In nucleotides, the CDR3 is TGTGCCAGCAGCACTAGCGGAACCTACGAGCAGTACTTC.

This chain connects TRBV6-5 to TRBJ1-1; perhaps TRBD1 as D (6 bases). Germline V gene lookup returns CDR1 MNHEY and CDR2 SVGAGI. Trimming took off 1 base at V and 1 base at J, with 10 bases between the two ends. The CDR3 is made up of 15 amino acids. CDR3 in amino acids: CASSYYQGKNTEAFF. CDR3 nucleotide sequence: TGTGCCAGCAGTTACTATCAGGGGAAGAACACTGAAGCTTTCTTT.

The CDR3 sequence is CASSLNRGQGHEQYF. DNA of the CDR3: TGTGCCAGCAGCTTAAACAGAGGACAGGGGCACGAGCAGTACTTC. This chain links TRBV7-9 with TRBJ2-7; 9 bases agree with TRBD1. Germline-derived CDR1 and CDR2 are SEHNR and FQNEAQ (reference sequence). This CDR3 is 15 amino acids long. V trimming: 2 bases; J trimming: 5 bases; junction bases outside the gene matches: 7.

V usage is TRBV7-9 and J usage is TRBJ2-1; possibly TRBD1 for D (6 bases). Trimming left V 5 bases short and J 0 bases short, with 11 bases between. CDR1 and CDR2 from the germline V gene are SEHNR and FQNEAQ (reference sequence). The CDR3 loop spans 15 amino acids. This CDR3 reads CASSRGGISYNEQFF. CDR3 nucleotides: TGTGCCAGCAGCCGAGGGGGAATCTCCTACAATGAGCAGTTCTTC.

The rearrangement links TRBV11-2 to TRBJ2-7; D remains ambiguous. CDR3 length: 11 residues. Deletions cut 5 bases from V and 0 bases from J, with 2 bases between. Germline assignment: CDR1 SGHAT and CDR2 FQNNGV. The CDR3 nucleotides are TGTGCCAGCAGCATCTCCTACGAGCAGTACTTC. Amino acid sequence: CASSISYEQYF.

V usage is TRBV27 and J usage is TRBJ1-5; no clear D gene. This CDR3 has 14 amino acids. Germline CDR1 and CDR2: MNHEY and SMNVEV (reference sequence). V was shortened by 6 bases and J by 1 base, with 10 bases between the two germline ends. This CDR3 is CASRTGASNQPQHF. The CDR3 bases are TGTGCCAGCAGAACGGGCGCGAGCAATCAGCCCCAGCATTTT.

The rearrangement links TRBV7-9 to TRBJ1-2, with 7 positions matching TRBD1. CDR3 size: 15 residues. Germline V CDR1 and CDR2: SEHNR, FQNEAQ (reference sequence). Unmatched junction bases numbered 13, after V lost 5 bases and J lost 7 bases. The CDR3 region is CASSPPTTGISGYTF. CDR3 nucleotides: TGTGCCAGCAGCCCACCTACGACAGGGATCAGTGGCTACACCTTC.

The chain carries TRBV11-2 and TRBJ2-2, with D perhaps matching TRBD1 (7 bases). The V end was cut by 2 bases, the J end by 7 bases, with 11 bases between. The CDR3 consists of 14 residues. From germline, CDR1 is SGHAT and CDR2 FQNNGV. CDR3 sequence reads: CASSLSGGSGELFF. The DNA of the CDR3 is TGTGCCAGCAGCTTATCAGGGGGGAGCGGGGAGCTGTTTTTT.

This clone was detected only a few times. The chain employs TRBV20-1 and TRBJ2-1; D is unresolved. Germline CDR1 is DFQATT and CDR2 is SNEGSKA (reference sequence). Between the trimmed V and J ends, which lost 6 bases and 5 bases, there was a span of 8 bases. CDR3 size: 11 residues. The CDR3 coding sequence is TGCAGTGCCACCAAGGACAATGAGCAGTTCTTC. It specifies CSATKDNEQFF.

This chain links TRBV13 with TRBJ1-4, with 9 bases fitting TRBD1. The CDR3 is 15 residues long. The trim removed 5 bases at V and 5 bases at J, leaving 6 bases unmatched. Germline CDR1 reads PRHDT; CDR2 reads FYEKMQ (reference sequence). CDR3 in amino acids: CASSARQGVNEKLFF. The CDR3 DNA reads TGTGCCAGCAGCGCCCGACAGGGGGTAAATGAAAAACTGTTTTTT.

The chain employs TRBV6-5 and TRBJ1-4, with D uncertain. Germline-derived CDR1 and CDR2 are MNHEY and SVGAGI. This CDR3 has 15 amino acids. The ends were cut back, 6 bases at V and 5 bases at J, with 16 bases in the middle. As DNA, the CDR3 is TGTGCCAGCAGCTCAACCGGGCCGATGAATGAAAAACTGTTTTTT. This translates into CASSSTGPMNEKLFF.

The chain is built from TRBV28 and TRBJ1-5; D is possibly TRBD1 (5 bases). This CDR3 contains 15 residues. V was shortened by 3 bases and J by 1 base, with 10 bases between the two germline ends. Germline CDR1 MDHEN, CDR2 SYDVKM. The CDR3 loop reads CASSLGVSSNQPQHF. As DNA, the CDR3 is TGTGCCAGCAGTTTGGGGGTCTCCAGCAATCAGCCCCAGCATTTT. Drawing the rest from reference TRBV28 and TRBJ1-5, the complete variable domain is DVKVTQSSRYLVKRTGEKVFLECVQDMDHENMFWYRQDPGLGLRLIYFSYDVKMKEKGDIPEGYSVSREKKERFSLILESASTNQTSMYLCASSLGVSSNQPQHFGDGTRLSIL.